This T cell receptor (beta chain) was documented in a study of shared clonotypes between healthy human individuals. As concerns this clone: The antigen is undetermined.

Per germline, CDR1 MGHRA and CDR2 YSYEKL. V lost 4 bases to trimming and J lost 8 bases, with 23 bases between them. The CDR3 length is 17 residues. The method was immunoSEQ multiplex PCR; TCRdb's version includes in-frame clones alone and lacks a portion of them. The sample lists about 2.2 million clones, 85% to 95% occurring once. Only CD45RO-negative cells positively selected for CCR7 counted as naive CD8 cells, so terminally differentiated effector memory CD45RA+ cells were excluded. Only Caucasian adults living in Nashville, Tennessee served as donors. General study points: Among non-shared clonotypes, generation probabilities were lower than among those shared by all four donors. In the sorted subsets, rarefaction showed sequencing was incomplete despite large depth.

What was sequenced was naive CD8+ T cells from PBMCs. The TCR originated in a man younger than 35 in good health. Some clones in this sample may be carry-over from other donors' samples. The V call is TRBV4-1, the J call TRBJ2-2; tentatively, D is TRBD1 or TRBD2 (5 bases each). As DNA, the CDR3 is TGCGCCAGCAGCCTCGACGCCGGGACGGGGTTCAGAGGGGAGCTGTTTTTT. It is translated as CASSLDAGTGFRGELFF.